One and the same sample provided the 12 T cell receptor beta chains below, sequenced in a study of cytomegalovirus exposure and HLA in healthy donors. PCR employed 60 Vbeta and 13 Jbeta primers. The table came from immunoSEQ multiplex PCR; TCRdb's copy has only in-frame clones and leaves some out. The sample has 100,000 to 150,000 clones, around four fifths seen once; the top ten hold 2.1%. Input material: PBMCs. All receptors come from a woman aged 35 to 49 in good health and CMV-seropositive.

The chain combines TRBV19 with TRBJ1-1; D is perhaps TRBD1 (6 bases). Per the germline V gene, CDR1 is LNHDA and CDR2 is SQIVND (reference sequence). With 7 bases removed from V and 1 base from J, the gap between germline ends came to 19 bases. This CDR3 has 16 amino acids. The CDR3 loop reads CASNDYNRARNTEAFF. In nucleotides, the CDR3 is TGTGCCAGTAACGATTACAACAGGGCAAGGAACACTGAAGCTTTCTTT. The full variable domain, rest sourced from reference TRBV19 and TRBJ1-1, is DGGITQSPKYLFRKEGQNVTLSCEQNLNHDAMYWYRQDPGQGLRLIYYSQIVNDFQKGDIAEGYSVSREKKESFPLTVTSAQKNPTAFYLCASNDYNRARNTEAFFGQGTRLTVV.

This chain connects TRBV7-8 to TRBJ1-1; perhaps TRBD1 as D (6 bases). This CDR3 has 14 residues. Germline V gene lookup returns CDR1 SGHVS and CDR2 FQNEAQ. The V end lost 0 bases, the J end lost 2 bases, and 7 bases lay between the germline ends. CDR3 protein: CASSLAGQNTEAFF. For the CDR3, the DNA is TGTGCCAGCAGCTTAGCGGGACAAAACACTGAAGCTTTCTTT.

The chain has TRBV4-2 and TRBJ1-5; TRBD1 agrees at 9 bases. V was clipped by 3 bases and J by 4 bases; unmatched bases: 1. The CDR3 is 14 residues long. Per germline, CDR1 LGHNA and CDR2 YNFKEQ. The CDR3 reads CASSHGQGNQPQHF. The DNA of the CDR3 is TGTGCCAGCAGCCACGGACAGGGGAATCAGCCCCAGCATTTT.

The CDR3 protein is CASRYSVKNTEAFF. CDR3 DNA: TGTGCCAGTCGGTACAGTGTGAAGAACACTGAAGCTTTCTTT. The chain is built from TRBV28 and TRBJ1-1; no reliable D call. Germline V gives CDR1 MDHEN, CDR2 SYDVKM. Trimming removed 9 bases at V and 1 base at J, with 15 bases between. The CDR3 has 14 residues.

J is TRBJ2-1 and V is TRBV19, with TRBD1 identical over 9 bases. J was trimmed by 15 bases and V by 7 bases; bases with no gene match: 13. CDR1 and CDR2 from the germline V gene are LNHDA and SQIVND (reference sequence). The CDR3 totals 13 residues. The CDR3 here is CASIPRDREGPFF. The DNA of the CDR3 is TGTGCCAGTATCCCCCGGGACAGGGAAGGTCCGTTCTTC.

V usage is TRBV5-5 and J usage is TRBJ1-1, with D unclear. This CDR3 is 13 amino acids long. The V and J ends lost 3 bases and 1 base respectively, with 7 bases between them. CDR1 is SGHKS and CDR2 is YYEKEE in the germline V gene (reference sequence). CDR3 in DNA: TGTGCCAGCAGCTCCGGAGAGAACACTGAAGCTTTCTTT. Translated, it gives CASSSGENTEAFF. The full variable domain, completed using reference TRBV5-5 and TRBJ1-1, is DAGVTQSPTHLIKTRGQQVTLRCSPISGHKSVSWYQQVLGQGPQFIFQYYEKEERGRGNFPDRFSARQFPNYSSELNVNALLLGDSALYLCASSSGENTEAFFGQGTRLTVV.

The chain links TRBV5-1 to TRBJ2-5; a weak D match, TRBD1 (6 bases). V was trimmed by 4 bases and J by 4 bases, leaving 17 bases between them. The CDR3 is 15 residues long. Germline assignment: CDR1 SGHRS and CDR2 YFSETQ. Written as DNA, the CDR3 is TGCGCCAGCAGCCCTGGTGGGGGCCCCTCAGAGACCCAGTACTTC. As protein: CASSPGGGPSETQYF.

The genes are TRBV28 and TRBJ2-7; tentatively, D is TRBD1 (6 bases). V was cut by 3 bases and J by 4 bases, with 13 bases left in between. This CDR3 is built from 14 residues. Germline lookup yields CDR1 MDHEN and CDR2 SYDVKM. The chain's CDR3 is CASSFNGGPYEQYF. The CDR3 region has the DNA TGTGCCAGCAGTTTTAATGGGGGCCCTTACGAGCAGTACTTC.

V is TRBV7-2 and J is TRBJ2-3; a possible D gene is TRBD2 (8 bases). This CDR3 comprises 15 residues. V shed 2 bases and J shed 4 bases, with 13 bases lying between them. Germline loops: CDR1 SGHTA, CDR2 FQGNSA. The CDR3 protein is CASSLRGREADTQYF. The CDR3 DNA follows: TGTGCCAGCAGCTTAAGGGGGCGGGAGGCAGATACGCAGTATTTT.

CDR3 nucleotides: TGCGCCAGCAGCTTGGACCCGGGGGTAGGTCAGCCCCAGCATTTT. This codes for CASSLDPGVGQPQHF. The chain employs TRBV5-1 and TRBJ1-5, with a weak D call TRBD1 (5 bases). V was clipped by 0 bases and J by 6 bases, with 13 bases between them. The CDR3 length is 15 residues. Germline V gene lookup returns CDR1 SGHRS and CDR2 YFSETQ.

The chain has TRBV19 and TRBJ1-2; D perhaps matches TRBD1 (5 bases). The CDR3 runs to 12 residues. Germline assignment: CDR1 LNHDA and CDR2 SQIVND (reference sequence). The V and J ends lost 6 bases and 5 bases respectively, with 10 bases between them. In nucleotides, the CDR3 is TGTGCCAGTAGCCCGACAGAGTATGGCTACACCTTC. Translation gives CASSPTEYGYTF.

V gene TRBV6-1 combines with J gene TRBJ1-4, with TRBD1 as a possible D gene (5 bases). The CDR3 has 15 residues. CDR1 MNHNS and CDR2 SASEGT come from the germline V gene. V was pared by 2 bases and J by 7 bases, with 14 bases between. The CDR3 loop reads CASSESGGTVEKLFF. DNA of the CDR3: TGTGCCAGCAGTGAAAGCGGGGGGACTGTTGAAAAACTGTTTTTT.